These T cell receptor beta chains were read from a single sample in a study of cytomegalovirus exposure and HLA in healthy donors. Assay used: immunoSEQ multiplex PCR; TCRdb lists only in-frame clones, some missing. The table lists fewer than 55,000 clones, about 70% of them singletons. The sample comprised PBMCs. The receptor set was obtained from a woman aged 45-65 years in good health and CMV-seropositive. CDR3s include the opening cysteine and the closing phenylalanine or tryptophan. A D gene is named only where the DNA matches it firmly. Expanded clones get a size class; other rows say once, few or many, or leave the size out.

V gene,clone size,J gene,D gene,CDR3 protein,CDR3 DNA
TRBV2,NA,TRBJ1-6,TRBD1,CASRRQGVNSPLHF,TGTGCCAGCAGGCGACAGGGAGTGAATTCACCCCTCCACTTT
TRBV30,NA,TRBJ1-1,TRBD1,CAWSRITGEAFF,TGTGCCTGGAGTAGAATTACAGGGGAGGCTTTCTTT
TRBV2,NA,TRBJ1-2,TRBD1,CASSETRDSLYTF,TGTGCCAGCAGTGAAACCCGGGACAGCCTATACACCTTC
TRBV7-2,NA,TRBJ2-2,TRBD1,CASSPGTGVSTGELFF,TGTGCCAGCAGCCCAGGGACAGGGGTAAGCACCGGGGAGCTGTTTTTT
TRBV5-3,once,TRBJ1-2,NA,CARSFQMNYGYTF,TGTGCCAGAAGCTTCCAGATGAACTATGGCTACACCTTC
TRBV19,NA,TRBJ2-7,NA,CASSPSQGYSYEQYF,TGTGCCAGTAGCCCATCCCAGGGCTACTCTTACGAGCAGTACTTC
TRBV7-2,NA,TRBJ1-3,NA,CASRLLTVSGNTIYF,TGTGCCAGCAGGCTTTTGACTGTCTCTGGAAACACCATATATTTT
TRBV19,NA,TRBJ2-3,NA,CASSIVRGADTQYF,TGTGCCAGTAGTATAGTCCGGGGGGCGGATACGCAGTATTTT
TRBV6-5,NA,TRBJ2-7,NA,CASRALSGPSYEQYF,TGTGCCAGCAGGGCCCTCAGCGGCCCCTCCTACGAGCAGTACTTC
TRBV4-2,NA,TRBJ2-1,TRBD2,CASSSPGGRAHEQFF,TGTGCCAGCAGCTCCCCCGGGGGGAGGGCCCATGAGCAGTTCTTC
TRBV27,NA,TRBJ1-1,NA,CASSLGSMNTEAFF,TGTGCCAGCAGTTTAGGTAGTATGAACACTGAAGCTTTCTTT
TRBV19,NA,TRBJ1-2,NA,CASSPLSGGDDGYTF,TGTGCCAGTAGCCCCCTATCCGGGGGGGATGATGGCTACACCTTC
TRBV5-1,NA,TRBJ2-3,NA,CASSLGATGTLNVNTQYF,TGCGCCAGCAGCTTGGGGGCTACAGGGACGCTGAACGTGAATACGCAGTATTTT
TRBV18,NA,TRBJ2-5,TRBD1,CASSPGTGGETQYF,TGTGCCAGCTCACCAGGGACAGGGGGCGAGACCCAGTACTTC
TRBV20-1,NA,TRBJ2-1,NA,CSARDQGLAFF,TGCAGTGCTAGAGATCAGGGTCTGGCGTTCTTC
TRBV4-2,NA,TRBJ2-1,TRBD2,CASSQGGRMNEQFF,TGTGCCAGCAGCCAAGGCGGGAGGATGAATGAGCAGTTCTTC
TRBV5-1,NA,TRBJ1-2,TRBD1,CASSNRRTGGNNYGYTF,TGCGCCAGCAGCAACCGAAGGACAGGGGGCAACAACTATGGCTACACCTTC
TRBV6-1,NA,TRBJ2-1,TRBD2,CASVLQRGKQFF,TGTGCCAGCGTTTTGCAGCGGGGGAAGCAGTTCTTC
TRBV7-7,NA,TRBJ1-5,TRBD1,CASSFDHRGGNQPQHF,TGTGCCAGCAGCTTCGATCACAGGGGGGGCAATCAGCCCCAGCATTTT
TRBV7-2,NA,TRBJ2-1,NA,CASSFGASSYNEQFF,TGTGCCAGCAGCTTTGGCGCTAGCTCCTACAATGAGCAGTTCTTC
TRBV27,NA,TRBJ2-1,TRBD2,CASRGGLAGDYEQFF,TGTGCCAGCAGAGGGGGACTAGCGGGGGACTATGAGCAGTTCTTC
TRBV28,NA,TRBJ2-7,NA,CASRTPGRGISEQYF,TGTGCCAGCAGGACCCCAGGGAGGGGGATTTCCGAGCAGTACTTC
TRBV5-4,NA,TRBJ2-5,TRBD2,CASSSLAGGSFQETQYF,TGTGCCAGCAGCAGTCTAGCGGGGGGATCCTTCCAAGAGACCCAGTACTTC
TRBV9,few,TRBJ1-6,TRBD1,CASSVDGGGTGRSPLHF,TGTGCCAGCAGCGTAGATGGAGGGGGGACAGGGAGATCACCCCTCCACTTT
TRBV5-1,NA,TRBJ2-2,TRBD1,CASSRIPTGGGTGELFF,TGCGCCAGCAGCCGCATCCCGACAGGGGGTGGCACCGGGGAGCTGTTTTTT
TRBV7-9,few,TRBJ1-2,TRBD1,CASSSWDSYGYTF,TGTGCCAGCAGCTCTTGGGACAGCTATGGCTACACCTTC
TRBV18,NA,TRBJ2-3,TRBD1,CASSPDRVSDTQYF,TGTGCCAGCTCCCCGGACAGGGTGTCAGATACGCAGTATTTT
TRBV2,few,TRBJ2-3,NA,CASNSRTKPTDTQYF,TGTGCCAGCAACTCCAGGACTAAACCGACAGATACGCAGTATTTT
TRBV30,NA,TRBJ2-1,NA,CAWSARLSSYNEQFF,TGTGCCTGGAGTGCCCGACTTAGCTCCTACAATGAGCAGTTCTTC
TRBV7-6,few,TRBJ1-6,NA,CASSLSDTPGSTLHF,TGTGCCAGCAGCTTATCTGACACCCCGGGGTCAACCCTCCACTTT
TRBV12-5,NA,TRBJ2-5,NA,CASGLDLTESQETQYF,TGTGCTAGTGGTTTGGACTTAACCGAATCCCAAGAGACCCAGTACTTC
TRBV19,NA,TRBJ2-6,NA,CATTDFYSGANVLTF,TGTGCCACCACGGACTTCTACTCTGGGGCCAACGTCCTGACTTTC
TRBV19,NA,TRBJ2-7,TRBD1,CASSTGGTGDYNEQYF,TGTGCCAGTAGTACTGGGGGGACAGGGGATTACAACGAGCAGTACTTC